Reported below is one TCR beta chain. The data belong to a study of blood T cells in healthy people across ages. The germline gives CDR1 MNHEY, CDR2 SVGEGT. The CDR3 is 15 amino acids. V lost 7 bases and J lost 2, with 16 bases in between. The second PCR ran 7 to 11 cycles with a sample-barcoded 5' primer and J-beta primers. TCRdb re-analysed the 5' RACE reads in MiXCR, keeping a single row per CDR3 protein. The sample lists fewer than 2,000,000 distinct CDR3 sequences, around 42% occurring once. The sequencing sample was made of blood. This chain joins TRBV6-2 or TRBV6-3 and TRBJ2-3; a possible D gene is TRBD2 (6 bases). The sequence was collected from a human donor in good health. The CDR3 spells CASTYGPGVTDTQYF. In DNA form, the CDR3 reads TGTGCCAGCACATACGGACCGGGGGTCACAGATACGCAGTATTTT.